A single sample gave rise to the 6 T cell receptor beta chains below, sequenced in a study of regulatory T cells in long-lasting Graves disease (dated by TCRdb to the early 2020s). The library relied on multiplex PCR. The sequencer was an Illumina HiSeq 4000. CDR3 regions were amplified by Arm-PCR with iRepertoire HTBI primers to construct TCR beta libraries. The public reads were reanalyzed by TCRdb: fastp trimming at Q25, MiXCR alignment, in-frame beta chains only. Every distinct CDR3 protein forms one entry, paired with its most common genes and DNA. Here the sample has approximately 400,000 distinct CDR3 sequences; roughly a quarter occur a single time. About 27% of the sample belongs to the ten largest clones. The time point label on this specimen signifies: persistent/refractory GD, antithyroid drugs over 5 years with positive TRAb. For both TCR sequencing and RNA sequencing, RNA was extracted from PBMCs using TRIzol.

This material consisted of peripheral blood mononuclear cells (PBMCs), taken when the disease was refractory, from a patient treated with antithyroid drugs. These receptors came from a female donor with Graves disease.

This clonotype was detected ten times or more. The V and J genes are TRBV30 and TRBJ1-5; D possibly corresponds to TRBD1 (5 bases). Germline V gene data show CDR1 as GTSNPN and CDR2 as SVGIG (reference sequence). V was trimmed by 2 bases and J by 1 base, leaving 15 bases between them. There are 16 residues in the CDR3. The CDR3 region is CAWSPSGRVSNQPQHF. As DNA, the CDR3 is TGTGCCTGGAGTCCGTCGGGCAGGGTGAGCAATCAGCCCCAGCATTTT.

V gene TRBV5-1 combines with J gene TRBJ1-4, with 7 bases identical to TRBD1. Germline V gene sequence: CDR1 SGHRS, CDR2 YFSETQ. The CDR3 loop spans 15 amino acids. With V trimmed by 7 bases and J by 5 bases, 11 bases remained unmatched. The CDR3: CASATGDRPNEKLFF. CDR3 bases: TGCGCCAGCGCCACAGGGGACCGCCCGAATGAAAAACTGTTTTTT.

The V call is TRBV19, the J call TRBJ1-2; 7 bases map to TRBD1. Germline V lookup: CDR1 LNHDA, CDR2 SQIVND (reference sequence). This CDR3 is 15 amino acids long. V shed 5 bases and J 2 bases; nucleotides not matched to a gene: 8. For the CDR3, the DNA is TGTGCCAGTAGTGGAGGGGGACAGACAAACTATGGCTACACCTTC. Translating it yields CASSGGGQTNYGYTF.

This chain uses TRBV20-1 with TRBJ2-7, with 8 positions matching TRBD1. Germline V gene sequence: CDR1 DFQATT, CDR2 SNEGSKA (reference sequence). CDR3 length equals 15 residues. Losses at the gene ends were 2 bases for V and 3 bases for J; bases not matched to a gene: 9. In nucleotides, the CDR3 is TGCAGTGCTAGACTGACCCAGGGGGCTTTCTACGAGCAGTACTTC. This codes for CSARLTQGAFYEQYF.

This clonotype has only a few counts. J is TRBJ1-5 and V is TRBV5-1; 10 bases match TRBD1. CDR3 size: 16 residues. The germline gives CDR1 SGHRS, CDR2 YFSETQ. V dropped 4 bases and J dropped 2; count of bases not matched to a gene: 6. The chain's CDR3 is CASSPGGTGGNQPQHF. The CDR3 DNA is TGCGCCAGCAGCCCAGGCGGGACAGGGGGCAATCAGCCCCAGCATTTT.

This chain connects TRBV19 to TRBJ1-2; TRBD1 matches 12 bases. The germline V gene encodes CDR1 LNHDA and CDR2 SQIVND (reference sequence). V dropped 6 bases and J dropped 7; count of bases not matched to a gene: 3. The CDR3 sequence is 13 residues long. The CDR3 nucleotides are TGTGCCAGTAGAGGGACAGGGGGCCCTGGCTACACCTTC. This gives the protein CASRGTGGPGYTF. Full variable domain (outside the CDR3, taken from reference TRBV19 and TRBJ1-2): DGGITQSPKYLFRKEGQNVTLSCEQNLNHDAMYWYRQDPGQGLRLIYYSQIVNDFQKGDIAEGYSVSREKKESFPLTVTSAQKNPTAFYLCASRGTGGPGYTFGSGTRLTVV.